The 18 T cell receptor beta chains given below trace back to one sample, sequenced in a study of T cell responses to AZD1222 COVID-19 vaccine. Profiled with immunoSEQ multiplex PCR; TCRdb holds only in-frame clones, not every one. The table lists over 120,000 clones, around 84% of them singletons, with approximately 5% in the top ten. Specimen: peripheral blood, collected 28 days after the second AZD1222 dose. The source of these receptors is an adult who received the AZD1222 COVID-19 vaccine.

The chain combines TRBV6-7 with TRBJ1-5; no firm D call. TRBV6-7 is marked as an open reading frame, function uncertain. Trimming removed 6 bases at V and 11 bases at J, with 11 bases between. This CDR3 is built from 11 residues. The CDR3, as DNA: TGTGCCAGCAGCGAGCAGTGGACCCAGCATTTT. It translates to CASSEQWTQHF.

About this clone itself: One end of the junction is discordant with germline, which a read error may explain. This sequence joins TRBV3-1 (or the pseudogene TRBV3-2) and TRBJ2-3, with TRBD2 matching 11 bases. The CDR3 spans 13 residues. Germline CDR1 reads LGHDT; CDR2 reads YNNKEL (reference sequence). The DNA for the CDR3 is TGTGCCAGCAGCCAATTACTAGCGGGGGACAGGCATTTT. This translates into CASSQLLAGDRHF.

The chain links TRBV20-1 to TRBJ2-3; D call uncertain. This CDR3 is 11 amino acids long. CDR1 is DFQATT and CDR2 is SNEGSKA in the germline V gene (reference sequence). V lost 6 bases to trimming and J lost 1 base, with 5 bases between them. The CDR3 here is CSAPRTDTQYF. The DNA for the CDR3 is TGCAGTGCCCCACGCACAGATACGCAGTATTTT.

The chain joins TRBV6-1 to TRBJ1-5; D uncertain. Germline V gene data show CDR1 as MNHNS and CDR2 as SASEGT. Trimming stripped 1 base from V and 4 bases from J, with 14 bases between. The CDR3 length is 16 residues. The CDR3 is CASSEGSVAVNQPQHF. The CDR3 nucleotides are TGTGCCAGCAGTGAAGGATCCGTGGCGGTGAATCAGCCCCAGCATTTT.

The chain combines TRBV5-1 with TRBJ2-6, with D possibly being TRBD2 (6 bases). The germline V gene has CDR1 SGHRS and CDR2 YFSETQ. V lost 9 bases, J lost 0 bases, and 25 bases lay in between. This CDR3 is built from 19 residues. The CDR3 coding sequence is TGCGCCACCACCCCGGGCGGGGCCCTAATATTCTCTGGGGCCAACGTCCTGACTTTC. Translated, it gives CATTPGGALIFSGANVLTF. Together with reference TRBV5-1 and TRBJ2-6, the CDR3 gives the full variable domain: KAGVTQTPRYLIKTRGQQVTLSCSPISGHRSVSWYQQTPGQGLQFLFEYFSETQRNKGNFPGRFSGRQFSNSRSEMNVSTLELGDSALYLCATTPGGALIFSGANVLTFGAGSRLTVL.

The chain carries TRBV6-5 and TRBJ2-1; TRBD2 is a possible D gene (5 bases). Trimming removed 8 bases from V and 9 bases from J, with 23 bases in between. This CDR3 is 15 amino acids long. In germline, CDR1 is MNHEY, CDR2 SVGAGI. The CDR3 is CASAAAGELLGEQFF. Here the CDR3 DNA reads TGTGCCAGCGCCGCAGCTGGGGAGCTCCTGGGTGAGCAGTTCTTC.

The CDR3 region has the DNA TGTGCCACGGGGGCGGGAGAAACAGATACGCAGTATTTT. Protein: CATGAGETDTQYF. The V gene is TRBV10-3, the J gene TRBJ2-3; a weak D match, TRBD2 (7 bases). Per the germline V gene, CDR1 is ENHRY and CDR2 is SYGVKD. The CDR3 contains 13 residues. V lost 10 bases and J lost 3, with 14 bases in between.

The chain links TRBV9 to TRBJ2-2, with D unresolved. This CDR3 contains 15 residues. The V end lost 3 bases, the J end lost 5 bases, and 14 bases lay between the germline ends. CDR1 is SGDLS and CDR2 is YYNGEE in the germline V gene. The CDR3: CASSALQTPTGELFF. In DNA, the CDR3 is TGTGCCAGCAGCGCCCTACAGACTCCAACCGGGGAGCTGTTTTTT.

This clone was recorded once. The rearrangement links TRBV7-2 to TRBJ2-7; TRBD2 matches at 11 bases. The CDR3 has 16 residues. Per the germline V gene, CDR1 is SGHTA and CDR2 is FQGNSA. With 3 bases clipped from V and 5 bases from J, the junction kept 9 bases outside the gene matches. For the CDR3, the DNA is TGTGCCAGCAGCTTTACTAGCGGGAGAGGATTAGACGAGCAGTACTTC. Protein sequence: CASSFTSGRGLDEQYF.

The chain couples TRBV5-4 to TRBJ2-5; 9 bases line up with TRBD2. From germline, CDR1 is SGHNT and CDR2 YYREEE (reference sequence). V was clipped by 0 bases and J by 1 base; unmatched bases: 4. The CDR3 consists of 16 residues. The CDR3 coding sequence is TGTGCCAGCAGCTTGGGCCTAGCGGGGTCCCAAGAGACCCAGTACTTC. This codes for CASSLGLAGSQETQYF.

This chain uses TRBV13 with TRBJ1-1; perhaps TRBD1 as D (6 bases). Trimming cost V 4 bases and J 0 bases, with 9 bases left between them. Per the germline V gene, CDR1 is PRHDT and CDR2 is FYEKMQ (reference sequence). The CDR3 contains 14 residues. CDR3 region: CASSYDRLNTEAFF. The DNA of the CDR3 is TGTGCCAGCAGCTACGACAGGTTGAACACTGAAGCTTTCTTT.

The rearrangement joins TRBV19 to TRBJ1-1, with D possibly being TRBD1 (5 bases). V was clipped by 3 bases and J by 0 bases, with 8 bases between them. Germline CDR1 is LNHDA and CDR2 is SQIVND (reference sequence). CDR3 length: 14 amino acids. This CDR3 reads CASSITRVNTEAFF. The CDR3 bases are TGTGCCAGTAGTATCACCAGGGTGAACACTGAAGCTTTCTTT. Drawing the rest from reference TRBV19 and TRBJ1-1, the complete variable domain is DGGITQSPKYLFRKEGQNVTLSCEQNLNHDAMYWYRQDPGQGLRLIYYSQIVNDFQKGDIAEGYSVSREKKESFPLTVTSAQKNPTAFYLCASSITRVNTEAFFGQGTRLTVV.

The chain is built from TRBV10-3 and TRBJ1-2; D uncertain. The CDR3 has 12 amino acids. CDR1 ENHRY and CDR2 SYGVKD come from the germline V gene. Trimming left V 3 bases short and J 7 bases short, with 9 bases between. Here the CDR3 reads CAISENGFGYTF. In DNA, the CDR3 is TGTGCCATCAGTGAAAACGGGTTTGGCTACACCTTC.

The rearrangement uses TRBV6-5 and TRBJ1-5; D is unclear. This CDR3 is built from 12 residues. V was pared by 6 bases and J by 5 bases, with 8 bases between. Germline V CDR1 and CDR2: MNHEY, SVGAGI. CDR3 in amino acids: CASRGSHQPQHF. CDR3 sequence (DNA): TGTGCCAGCAGGGGGTCTCATCAGCCCCAGCATTTT.

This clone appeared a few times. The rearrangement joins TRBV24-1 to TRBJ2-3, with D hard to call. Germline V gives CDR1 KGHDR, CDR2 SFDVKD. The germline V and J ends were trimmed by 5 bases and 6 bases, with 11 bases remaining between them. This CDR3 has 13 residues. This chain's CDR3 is CATSVAESDTQYF. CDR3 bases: TGTGCCACCAGTGTCGCAGAGAGTGATACGCAGTATTTT.

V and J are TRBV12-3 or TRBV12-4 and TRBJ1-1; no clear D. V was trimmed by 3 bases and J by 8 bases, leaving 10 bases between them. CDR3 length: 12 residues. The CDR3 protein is CASSLPVGEAFF. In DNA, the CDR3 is TGTGCCAGCAGTTTGCCGGTGGGGGAAGCTTTCTTT.

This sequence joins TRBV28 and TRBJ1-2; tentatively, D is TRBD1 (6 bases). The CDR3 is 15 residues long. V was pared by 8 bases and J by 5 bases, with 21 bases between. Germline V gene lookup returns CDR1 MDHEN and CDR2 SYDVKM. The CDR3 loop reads CASDAGTSMGYGYTF. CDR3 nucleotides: TGTGCCAGCGACGCCGGGACATCCATGGGGTATGGCTACACCTTC.

The CDR3 region has the DNA TGTGCCAGCATTCCAGTCCGATCGAACACTGAAGCTTTCTTT. Its translation: CASIPVRSNTEAFF. V is TRBV2 and J is TRBJ1-1; D call uncertain. There are 14 residues in the CDR3. Germline CDR1 reads SNHLY; CDR2 reads FYNNEI. The ends were cut back, 7 bases at V and 1 base at J, with 13 bases in the middle.